The present TCR beta chain was sequenced within a study of blood T cell repertoires in COVID-19. Turning to the study itself: PBMCs, B-cell-depleted T cells, or T cells provided the cDNA or gDNA that made up the material.

Produced via immunoSEQ multiplex PCR; TCRdb's table is partial and in-frame only. The data contain hundreds of thousands of clones, approximately 91% of them singletons. Germline V gene sequence: CDR1 LGHDT, CDR2 YNNKEL (reference sequence). V lost 0 bases, J lost 2 bases, and 7 bases stayed unmatched. The CDR3 extends over 17 amino acids. Recruits, aged roughly 18 to 90 years, lived in 20 to 30 US areas. Cohorts were determined from participant-reported clinical history. Donors in Cohort 3 counted as recovered after two negative PCRs, clearance, or symptom resolution. Input material: PBMCs or T cells enriched from blood (not recorded which). This TCR came from a middle-aged woman who had recovered from COVID-19. The chain combines TRBV3-1 (or the pseudogene TRBV3-2) with TRBJ2-7, with TRBD2 identical over 10 bases. The CDR3 DNA reads TGTGCCAGCAGCCAAGATCCTAGCGGGAGACCCGCCTACGAGCAGTACTTC. Translated: CASSQDPSGRPAYEQYF.